This TCR beta chain was identified during a study of OX40 agonist ivuxolimab in advanced cancers. Study details: With a range of about 20 to 79, age averaged roughly 60 years, and around 80% were male. Two cutaneous melanoma patients and one hepatocellular carcinoma patient, three in all, had partial responses.

People who had autoimmune disease history or systemic immunosuppression were excluded. This CDR3 spans 12 amino acids. Germline assignment: CDR1 MNHEY and CDR2 SMNVEV (reference sequence). This table comes from immunoSEQ multiplex PCR, and its TCRdb copy is limited to in-frame clones, with some not included. The sample lists roughly 80,000 clones; 80% to 90% were seen once. The source is an adult with an advanced solid tumor such as melanoma, head and neck, liver or kidney cancer. The material was CD4+ or CD8+ T cells sorted from blood, obtained in a trial of the OX40 agonist ivuxolimab. The V gene is TRBV27, the J gene TRBJ1-5; unclear D gene. This CDR3 reads CGSGPINQPQHF. The CDR3 bases are TGTGGTTCTGGGCCGATCAATCAGCCCCAGCATTTT.